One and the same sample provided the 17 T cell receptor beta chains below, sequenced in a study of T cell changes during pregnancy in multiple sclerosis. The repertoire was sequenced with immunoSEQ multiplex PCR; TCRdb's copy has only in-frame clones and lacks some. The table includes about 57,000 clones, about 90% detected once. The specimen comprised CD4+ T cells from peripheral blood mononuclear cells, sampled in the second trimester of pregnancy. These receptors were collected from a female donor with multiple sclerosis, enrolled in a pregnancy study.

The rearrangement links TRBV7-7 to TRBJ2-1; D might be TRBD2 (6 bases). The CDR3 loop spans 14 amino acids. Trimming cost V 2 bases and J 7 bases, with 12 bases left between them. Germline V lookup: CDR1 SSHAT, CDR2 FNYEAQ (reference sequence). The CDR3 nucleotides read TGTGCCAGCAGCTTACTCGTCGGGACTAATGAGCAGTTCTTC. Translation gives CASSLLVGTNEQFF. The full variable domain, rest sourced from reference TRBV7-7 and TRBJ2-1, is GAGVSQSPRYKVTKRGQDVTLRCDPISSHATLYWYQQALGQGPEFLTYFNYEAQPDKSGLPSDRFSAERPEGSISTLTIQRTEQRDSAMYRCASSLLVGTNEQFFGPGTRLTVL.

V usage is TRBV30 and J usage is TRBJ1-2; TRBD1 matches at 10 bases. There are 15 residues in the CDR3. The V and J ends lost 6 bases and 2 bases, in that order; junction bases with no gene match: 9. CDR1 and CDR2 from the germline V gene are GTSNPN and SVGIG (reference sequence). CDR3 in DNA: TGTGCCTGTGCCAGGGACAGGGGAACCAACTATGGCTACACCTTC. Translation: CACARDRGTNYGYTF.

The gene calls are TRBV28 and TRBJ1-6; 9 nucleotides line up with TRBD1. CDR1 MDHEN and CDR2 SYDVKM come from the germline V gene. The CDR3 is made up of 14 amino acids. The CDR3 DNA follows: TGTGCTGCCGGGGACGGGACAGGGTATTCACCCCTCCACTTT. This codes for CAAGDGTGYSPLHF.

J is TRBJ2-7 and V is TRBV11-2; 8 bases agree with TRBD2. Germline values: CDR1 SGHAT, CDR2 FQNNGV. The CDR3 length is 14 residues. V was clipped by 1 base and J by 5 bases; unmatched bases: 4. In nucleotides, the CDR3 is TGTGCCAGCAGCTTAGCCGGGACTAGTAACGAGCAGTACTTC. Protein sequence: CASSLAGTSNEQYF.

The CDR3, as DNA: TGCAGTGCTAGAGCCGGTTCACCCCTCCACTTT. Its protein is CSARAGSPLHF. The V and J genes are TRBV20-1 and TRBJ1-6; no clear D gene. This CDR3 spans 11 amino acids. CDR1 and CDR2 (germline): DFQATT, SNEGSKA (reference sequence). Trimming pared 1 base from V and 9 bases from J, leaving 4 bases between.

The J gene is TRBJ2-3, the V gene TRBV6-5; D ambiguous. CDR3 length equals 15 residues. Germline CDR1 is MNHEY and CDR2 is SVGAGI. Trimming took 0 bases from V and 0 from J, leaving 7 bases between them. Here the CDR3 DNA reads TGTGCCAGCAGTTACTCGACCGGGAGCACAGATACGCAGTATTTT. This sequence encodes CASSYSTGSTDTQYF.

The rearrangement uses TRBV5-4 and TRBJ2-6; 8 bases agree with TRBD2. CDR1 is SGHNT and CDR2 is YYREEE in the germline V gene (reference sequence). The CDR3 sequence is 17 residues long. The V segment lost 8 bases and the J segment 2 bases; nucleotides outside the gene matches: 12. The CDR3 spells CASTSGGVAAGANVLTF. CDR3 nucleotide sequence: TGTGCCAGTACCTCCGGGGGGGTCGCAGCTGGGGCCAACGTCCTGACTTTC.

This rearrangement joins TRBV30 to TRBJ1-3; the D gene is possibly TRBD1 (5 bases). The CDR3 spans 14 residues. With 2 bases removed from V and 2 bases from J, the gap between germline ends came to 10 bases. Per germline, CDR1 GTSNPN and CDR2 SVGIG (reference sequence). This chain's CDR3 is CAWSLGLAGNTIYF. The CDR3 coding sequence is TGTGCCTGGAGTTTGGGACTTGCTGGAAACACCATATATTTT.

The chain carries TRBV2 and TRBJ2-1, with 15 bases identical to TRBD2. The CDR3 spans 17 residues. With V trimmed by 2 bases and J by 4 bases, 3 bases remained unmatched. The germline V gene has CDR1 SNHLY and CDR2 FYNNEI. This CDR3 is CASSERGLAGGYNEQFF. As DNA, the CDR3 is TGTGCCAGCAGTGAAAGGGGACTAGCGGGGGGTTACAATGAGCAGTTCTTC.

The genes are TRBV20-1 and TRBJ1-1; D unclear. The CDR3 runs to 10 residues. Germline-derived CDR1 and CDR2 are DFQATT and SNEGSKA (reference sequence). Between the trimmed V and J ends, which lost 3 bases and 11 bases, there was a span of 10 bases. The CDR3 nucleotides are TGCAGTGCTAGCGGGAGGACGGCTTTCTTT. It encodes CSASGRTAFF.

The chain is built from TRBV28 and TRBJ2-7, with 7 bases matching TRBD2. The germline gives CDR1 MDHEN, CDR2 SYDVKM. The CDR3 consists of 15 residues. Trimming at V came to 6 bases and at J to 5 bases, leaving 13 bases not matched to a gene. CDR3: CASSKLTGGRNEQYF. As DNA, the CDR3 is TGTGCCAGCAGCAAACTTACGGGGGGACGGAACGAGCAGTACTTC. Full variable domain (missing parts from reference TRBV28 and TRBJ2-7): DVKVTQSSRYLVKRTGEKVFLECVQDMDHENMFWYRQDPGLGLRLIYFSYDVKMKEKGDIPEGYSVSREKKERFSLILESASTNQTSMYLCASSKLTGGRNEQYFGPGTRLTVT.

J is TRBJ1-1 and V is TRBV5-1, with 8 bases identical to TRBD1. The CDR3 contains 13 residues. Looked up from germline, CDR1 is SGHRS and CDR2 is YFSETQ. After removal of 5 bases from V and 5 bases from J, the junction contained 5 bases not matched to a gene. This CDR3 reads CASRGQGATEAFF. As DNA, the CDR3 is TGCGCCAGCAGAGGGCAGGGGGCAACTGAAGCTTTCTTT.

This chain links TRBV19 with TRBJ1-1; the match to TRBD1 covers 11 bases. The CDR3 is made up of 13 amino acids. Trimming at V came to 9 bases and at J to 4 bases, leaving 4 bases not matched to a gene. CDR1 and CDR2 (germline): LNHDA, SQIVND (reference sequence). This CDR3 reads CASGQGAGTEAFF. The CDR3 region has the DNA TGTGCCAGCGGACAGGGGGCAGGCACTGAAGCTTTCTTT.

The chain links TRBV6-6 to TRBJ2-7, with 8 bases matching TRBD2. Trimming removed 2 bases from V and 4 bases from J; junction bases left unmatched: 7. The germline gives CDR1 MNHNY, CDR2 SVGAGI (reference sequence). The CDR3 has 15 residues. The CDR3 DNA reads TGTGCCAGCAGTTACGGGCGGGCGGGGGGATACGAGCAGTACTTC. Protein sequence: CASSYGRAGGYEQYF.

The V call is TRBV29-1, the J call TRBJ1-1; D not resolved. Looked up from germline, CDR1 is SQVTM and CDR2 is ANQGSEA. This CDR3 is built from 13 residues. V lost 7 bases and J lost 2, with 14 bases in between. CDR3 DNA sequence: TGCAGCGCTACTAGGGCTACTAACACTGAAGCTTTCTTT. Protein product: CSATRATNTEAFF.

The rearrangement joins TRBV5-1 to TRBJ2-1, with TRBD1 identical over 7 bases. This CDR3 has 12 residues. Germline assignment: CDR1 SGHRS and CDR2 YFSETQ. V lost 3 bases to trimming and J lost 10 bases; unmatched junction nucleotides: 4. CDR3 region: CASSSQGEEQFF. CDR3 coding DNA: TGCGCCAGCAGCTCTCAGGGGGAGGAGCAGTTCTTC.

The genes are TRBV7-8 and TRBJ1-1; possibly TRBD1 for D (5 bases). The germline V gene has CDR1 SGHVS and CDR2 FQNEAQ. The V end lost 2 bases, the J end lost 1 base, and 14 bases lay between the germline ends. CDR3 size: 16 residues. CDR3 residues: CASSLKGTLANTEAFF. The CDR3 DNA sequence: TGTGCCAGCAGCTTAAAGGGGACTCTAGCGAACACTGAAGCTTTCTTT.